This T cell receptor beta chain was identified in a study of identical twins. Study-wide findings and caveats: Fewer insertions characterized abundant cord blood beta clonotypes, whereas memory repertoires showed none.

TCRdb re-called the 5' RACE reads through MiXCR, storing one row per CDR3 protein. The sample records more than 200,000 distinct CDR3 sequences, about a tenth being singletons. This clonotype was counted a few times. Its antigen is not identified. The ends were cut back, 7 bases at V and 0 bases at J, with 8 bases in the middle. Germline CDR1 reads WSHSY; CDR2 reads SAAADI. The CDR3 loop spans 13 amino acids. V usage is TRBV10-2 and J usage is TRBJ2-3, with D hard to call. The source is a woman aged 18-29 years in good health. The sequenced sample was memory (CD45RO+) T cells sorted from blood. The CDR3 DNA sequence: TGCGCCAGCACCTTCGCTAGCACAGATACGCAGTATTTT. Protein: CASTFASTDTQYF.